The T cell receptor (beta chain) described here comes from a study of blood T cell repertoires in COVID-19. Data came from immunoSEQ multiplex PCR; TCRdb stores just in-frame clones and leaves some out. There are around 41,000 clones in the sample; more than 85% occur only once, and under 6% lies in the top ten. The sequencing input was peripheral blood. This receptor was taken from a human donor in a cohort sampled during active COVID-19.

CDR3 residues: CASSLSPDSQPQHF. Here the CDR3 DNA reads TGTGCCAGCAGTTTGTCCCCCGACAGTCAGCCCCAGCATTTT. The chain links TRBV28 to TRBJ1-5; a possible D gene is TRBD1 (5 bases). Trimming took 3 bases from V and 6 from J, leaving 12 bases between them. The CDR3 consists of 14 residues. Germline-derived CDR1 and CDR2 are MDHEN and SYDVKM. Together with reference TRBV28 and TRBJ1-5, the CDR3 gives the full variable domain: DVKVTQSSRYLVKRTGEKVFLECVQDMDHENMFWYRQDPGLGLRLIYFSYDVKMKEKGDIPEGYSVSREKKERFSLILESASTNQTSMYLCASSLSPDSQPQHFGDGTRLSIL.